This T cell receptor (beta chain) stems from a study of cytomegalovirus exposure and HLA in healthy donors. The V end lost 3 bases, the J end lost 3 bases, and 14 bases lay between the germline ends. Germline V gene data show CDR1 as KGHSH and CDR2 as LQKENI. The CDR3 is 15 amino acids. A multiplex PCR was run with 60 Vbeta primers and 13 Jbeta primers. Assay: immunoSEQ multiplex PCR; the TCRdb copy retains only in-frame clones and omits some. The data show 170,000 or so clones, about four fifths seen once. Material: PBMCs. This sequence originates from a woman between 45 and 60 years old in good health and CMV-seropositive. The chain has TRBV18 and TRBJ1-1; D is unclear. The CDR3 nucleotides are TGTGCCAGCTCACCGACCCCCGCGGCGGACACTGAAGCTTTCTTT. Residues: CASSPTPAADTEAFF. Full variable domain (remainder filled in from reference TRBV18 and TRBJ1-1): NAGVMQNPRHLVRRRGQEARLRCSPMKGHSHVYWYRQLPEEGLKFMVYLQKENIIDESGMPKERFSAEFPKEGPSILRIQQVVRGDSAAYFCASSPTPAADTEAFFGQGTRLTVV.